This T cell receptor (beta chain) was recovered during a study of post-analysis software for immune sequencing data. As for the study in general: Relapsing-remitting, secondary progressive and progressive-relapsing courses of multiple sclerosis were included. Findings and caveats of the study: Five TRBV segments (TRBV5-6, TRBV5-1 and TRBV20-1 among them) occurred more frequently in patients than in controls.

Regarding this clonotype: Its antigen remains unidentified.

This CDR3 comprises 16 residues. CDR1 is SGHAT, CDR2 FQDESV, per germline (reference sequence). After removal of 3 bases from V and 5 bases from J, the junction contained 8 bases not matched to a gene. Unique molecular identifiers featured in each of the TCR beta cDNA libraries. TCRdb used MiXCR to reprocess the PCR reads, holding one entry per CDR3 protein. The data show about 460,000 distinct CDR3 sequences, under 55% seen once. The chain uses TRBV11-1 and TRBJ2-1, with TRBD2 identical over 9 bases. Sample: blood. The receptor was derived from a girl aged 10-17 years with multiple sclerosis. The chain's CDR3 is CASSFGGRVPNNEQFF. CDR3 coding DNA: TGTGCCAGCAGCTTCGGCGGGAGGGTCCCTAACAATGAGCAGTTCTTC.